The entry that follows covers one T cell receptor beta chain sequence. This record belongs to a study of blood T cell repertoires in COVID-19. Germline assignment: CDR1 LNHDA and CDR2 SQIVND (reference sequence). This CDR3 is built from 16 residues. The V gene end was trimmed by 4 bases and the J gene end by 1 base; junction bases not matched to a gene: 6. Sequencing used immunoSEQ multiplex PCR; TCRdb keeps in-frame clones, though not all of them. The profile shows approximately 90,000 clones, nearly 80% of them singletons. Seattle's cohort entered during active infection and was followed longitudinally.

The source is a man aged 65-85 years with COVID-19, enrolled during active disease. Material for sequencing was peripheral blood. V and J are TRBV19 and TRBJ1-2; 10 bases match TRBD1. The CDR3, as DNA: TGTGCCAGTAGTACGGGACAGGGGAGAGGTAACTATGGCTACACCTTC. This encodes CASSTGQGRGNYGYTF.